The rows below give T cell receptor beta chains drawn from one sample of a study of cytomegalovirus exposure and HLA in healthy donors. Repertoires were generated with immunoSEQ multiplex PCR, while TCRdb's copy carries only in-frame clones and drops some. Of about 140,000 clones detected, roughly 73% appear once; the ten largest clones hold approximately 3.2%. Sequenced material: PBMCs. These receptors were collected from a man aged 35 to 55 in good health and CMV-seronegative. Each CDR3 is given with its conserved first and last residue. Fields, in order: J gene, CDR3 length, V gene, CDR3 protein.

TRBJ1-6	16	TRBV5-1	CASSSRPDRGNSPLHF
TRBJ2-7	15	TRBV6-5	CASRVRTGGFYEQYF
TRBJ1-6	16	TRBV15	CATSRPGQGYNSPLHF
TRBJ1-1	13	TRBV29-1	CSAKTGGSTEAFF
TRBJ1-3	13	TRBV29-1	CSVGQSSGNTIYF
TRBJ2-3	16	TRBV7-6	CASSSTSGGAGDTQYF
TRBJ1-2	14	TRBV7-8	CASSLATLNYGYTF
TRBJ1-2	14	TRBV5-1	CASSLETGVSGYTF
TRBJ2-3	15	TRBV5-4	CASSLGGRTTDTQYF
TRBJ2-1	13	TRBV5-1	CASSLSQYNEQFF
TRBJ2-7	16	TRBV12-5	CASGLGADRGSYEQYF
TRBJ2-2	16	TRBV5-1	CASRLPGQSNTGELFF
TRBJ2-2	15	TRBV6-1	CASTQQGAITGELFF
TRBJ2-6	18	TRBV7-2	CASSSRYTGHSGANVLTF
TRBJ2-2	11	TRBV30	CAWSPAGELFF
TRBJ2-4	15	TRBV5-1	CASSHGQGILDIQYF
TRBJ1-2	17	TRBV29-1	CSVEDRGAYRQGYGYTF
TRBJ2-7	14	TRBV7-9	CASSLWSGHYEQYF
TRBJ1-2	13	TRBV6-5	CASSFQGRGGYTF
TRBJ1-4	13	TRBV28	CASSFVGNEKLFF
TRBJ1-5	17	TRBV6-1	CASSARILDRGGQPQHF
TRBJ2-7	13	TRBV7-9	CASSLLQGQEQYF
TRBJ2-5	15	TRBV14	CASSPSLVFGGTQYF
-	15	TRBV15	CATSREGDSTYEQYF
TRBJ2-5	15	TRBV27	CASSSRPTVRETQYF
TRBJ2-1	17	TRBV21-1	CASSKARGSFSYNEQFF
TRBJ2-1	15	TRBV5-1	CASSLRTGPYNEQFF
TRBJ2-1	15	TRBV14	CASSQSSGGAHEQFF
TRBJ2-7	12	TRBV6-6	CASSYLYYEQYF
TRBJ2-5	15	TRBV18	CASSPTSVGRETQYF
TRBJ2-7	16	TRBV7-9	CASSSTRGAPSYEQYF
TRBJ1-4	13	TRBV6-5	CASSRTGSGKLFF
-	12	TRBV29-1	CSVEESTHEQYF
TRBJ1-3	15	TRBV5-1	CASMGKDRGGNTIYF
TRBJ2-3	15	TRBV4-2	CASSQSLAVTDTQYF
TRBJ2-4	14	TRBV5-6	CASRIGLAKNIQYF